What follows are 16 T cell receptor beta chains derived from one specimen sequenced in a study of human T cells and chemical hapten exposure. TCRdb re-analysed the RACE reads in MiXCR, keeping a single row per CDR3 protein. The table lists approximately 33,000 distinct CDR3 sequences, nearly 7.5% of them singletons. Time point of the sample: healthy volunteer bleed at 2 weeks. Unfractionated whole blood was the source from which total RNA was extracted. The sequenced sample was whole blood. These TCRs come from a human donor in good health. Some clones in this sample may be carry-over from other donors' samples.

This clonotype showed up many times. The J gene is TRBJ2-7, the V gene TRBV4-2; 7 bases line up with TRBD2. This CDR3 has 14 residues. The J segment lost 1 base and the V segment lost 1 base, leaving 1 base of the junction unmatched. The germline V gene has CDR1 LGHNA and CDR2 YNFKEQ. The CDR3 sequence: CASSQAGGSYEQYF. CDR3 in DNA: TGTGCCAGCAGCCAAGCGGGGGGTTCCTACGAGCAGTACTTC.

This clonotype has only a few counts. The gene calls are TRBV7-8 and TRBJ1-5, with D possibly matching TRBD1 (6 bases). Trimming cost V 5 bases and J 2 bases, with 22 bases left between them. In germline, CDR1 is SGHVS, CDR2 FQNEAQ. This CDR3 has 18 residues. CDR3 protein: CASSPRTGTAAGNQPQHF. CDR3 nucleotide sequence: TGTGCCAGCAGCCCCCGTACAGGGACCGCGGCGGGCAATCAGCCCCAGCATTTT.

This clonotype was picked up many times. V is TRBV7-2 and J is TRBJ1-6, with D possibly TRBD1 on 6 matching bases. V lost 1 base to trimming and J lost 10 bases, with 8 bases between them. In germline, CDR1 is SGHTA, CDR2 FQGNSA. This CDR3 comprises 13 residues. The CDR3 bases are TGTGCCAGCAGCTTAGGGACAGAATCACCCCTCCACTTT. Translating gives CASSLGTESPLHF.

Concerning this clonotype itself: A read error is possible here, since a much larger clone lies one base away. The chain uses TRBV27 and TRBJ1-2, with D unresolved. Germline V CDR1 and CDR2: MNHEY, SMNVEV (reference sequence). This CDR3 comprises 15 residues. The CDR3 coding sequence is TGTGCCAGCAGTTTAATGGGAGTAGCTAACTATGGCGACACCTTC. Protein sequence: CASSLMGVANYGDTF.

To note about this clonotype: This may stem from a read error, because a much larger clone lies one nucleotide away. The rearrangement joins TRBV2 to TRBJ2-3; D may correspond to TRBD1 or TRBD2 (5 bases each). V gave up 11 bases and J gave up 4 bases, with 13 bases separating them. Germline V gene sequence: CDR1 SNHLY, CDR2 FYNNEI. The CDR3 sequence is 12 residues long. The DNA for the CDR3 is TGTGCCGGAGGACGAGGGGCAGATACGCAGTATTTT. Its translation: CAGGRGADTQYF.

The chain employs TRBV29-1 and TRBJ2-3, with D maybe TRBD1 (6 bases). Germline V lookup: CDR1 SQVTM, CDR2 ANQGSEA. The CDR3 contains 14 residues. With 1 base removed from V and 1 base from J, the gap between germline ends came to 9 bases. The CDR3: CSVEGPGGTDTQYF. The DNA of the CDR3 is TGCAGCGTTGAAGGGCCAGGGGGCACAGATACGCAGTATTTT.

This clonotype was observed many times. The chain recombines TRBV10-3 with TRBJ2-3, with 9 positions matching TRBD1. Losses at the gene ends were 1 base for V and 5 bases for J; bases not matched to a gene: 10. The CDR3 consists of 17 residues. Germline assignment: CDR1 ENHRY and CDR2 SYGVKD. CDR3 nucleotide sequence: TGTGCCATCAGTGAGTTTAACGGACAGGGGATTGGAGATACGCAGTATTTT. Its protein is CAISEFNGQGIGDTQYF.

In its sample, this clonotype was seen a few times. The J gene is TRBJ2-7, the V gene TRBV11-2; D unresolved. Deletions cut 0 bases from V and 3 bases from J, with 6 bases between. Per the germline V gene, CDR1 is SGHAT and CDR2 is FQNNGV. The CDR3 is 13 amino acids. Here the CDR3 reads CASSLESHYEQYF. The CDR3 nucleotides are TGTGCCAGCAGCTTAGAGTCACACTACGAGCAGTACTTC.

This clonotype occurred many times. The V gene is TRBV2, the J gene TRBJ1-5, with TRBD1 identical over 7 bases. Germline V gives CDR1 SNHLY, CDR2 FYNNEI. J was trimmed by 5 bases and V by 4 bases; bases with no gene match: 5. CDR3 length equals 14 residues. The CDR3: CASSGTGADQPQHF. For the CDR3, the DNA is TGTGCCAGCAGTGGGACAGGAGCGGATCAGCCCCAGCATTTT.

V is TRBV4-1 and J is TRBJ2-7, with D perhaps being TRBD1 or TRBD2 (5 bases each). V dropped 3 bases and J dropped 3 bases, with 18 bases sitting between them. Looked up from germline, CDR1 is MGHRA and CDR2 is YSYEKL. CDR3 size: 16 residues. CDR3 protein: CASSQDRDARFYEQYF. The CDR3 bases are TGCGCCAGCAGCCAGGACCGGGACGCAAGATTCTACGAGCAGTACTTC.

This clonotype was seen ten or more times. The CDR3 region is CSLRQGGTEAFF. The DNA of the CDR3 is TGCAGCCTTAGACAGGGAGGGACTGAAGCTTTCTTT. The chain combines TRBV29-1 with TRBJ1-1; 7 bases agree with TRBD1. This CDR3 is built from 12 residues. The V gene's germline CDR1 is SQVTM and CDR2 ANQGSEA. The V segment lost 8 bases and the J segment 5 bases; nucleotides outside the gene matches: 8.

The V and J genes are TRBV3-1 and TRBJ2-5; a possible D gene is TRBD2 (6 bases). This CDR3 comprises 15 residues. Germline V gene data show CDR1 as LGHDT and CDR2 as YNNKEL (reference sequence). The V end lost 1 base, the J end lost 3 bases, and 12 bases lay between the germline ends. CDR3 DNA sequence: TGTGCCAGCAGCCAAGGCGGCGGGGTAAAAGAGACCCAGTACTTC. As protein: CASSQGGGVKETQYF.

This clonotype has a count of ten or more. This rearrangement joins TRBV2 to TRBJ2-3; D unclear. The CDR3 totals 15 residues. CDR1 is SNHLY and CDR2 is FYNNEI in the germline V gene. The V gene lost 2 bases and the J gene lost 2 bases, with 11 bases spanning the gap. The CDR3 bases are TGTGCCAGCAGTGAAAATCTGGTCGTCACAGATACGCAGTATTTT. Translating it yields CASSENLVVTDTQYF.

In this sample, this clonotype turned up a few times. This chain links TRBV6-2 or TRBV6-3 with TRBJ2-1; 10 bases are shared with TRBD2. Unmatched junction bases numbered 12, after V lost 6 bases and J lost 10 bases. The CDR3 sequence is 15 residues long. The germline gives CDR1 MNHEY, CDR2 SVGEGT. The CDR3 nucleotides are TGTGCCAGCAGGGCGGGACTAGCGCCCTGTGGGGAGCAGTTCTTC. Translated, it gives CASRAGLAPCGEQFF.

This clonotype was recorded at least ten times. The chain couples TRBV2 to TRBJ2-7; 8 positions agree with TRBD2. This CDR3 comprises 15 residues. The J segment lost 12 bases and the V segment lost 8 bases, leaving 21 bases of the junction unmatched. The germline CDR1 and CDR2 sequences are SNHLY and FYNNEI. The CDR3 DNA sequence: TGTGCCAGCGAGGGTCACGGGGGGGGCCCTCCAGAGGCGTACTTC. Translated: CASEGHGGGPPEAYF.

This clonotype occurred many times. At one end, the junction sequence differs from germline, possibly due to a read error. The chain recombines TRBV20-1 with TRBJ2-2, with 7 bases lining up with TRBD1. CDR3 size: 15 residues. The germline CDR1 and CDR2 sequences are DFQATT and SNEGSKA (reference sequence). The CDR3 loop reads CSARDRVANTGELFF. The CDR3 DNA reads TGCAGTGCAAGAGACAGGGTAGCCAACACCGGGGAGCTGTTTTTT.